The rows below give T cell receptor beta chains drawn from one sample of a study of blood T cell repertoires in COVID-19. Sequenced by immunoSEQ multiplex PCR; TCRdb stores in-frame clones only, minus some. The profile shows roughly 69,000 clones, 86% of them singletons. The sample was peripheral blood. Every receptor here comes from a man between 45 and 60 years old with active COVID-19. Both conserved end residues are part of each CDR3. Each record gives: J gene, V gene, D gene, clone size, CDR3 DNA, CDR3 protein. The D gene is left open where the match is weak. Some rows mark clone size as missing; the rest say once, few, many or name a class of expanded clone.

>TRBJ1-3|TRBV29-1|.|.
TGCAGCGTTGTGGGGGGGTCTGGAAACACCATATATTTT
CSVVGGSGNTIYF
>TRBJ1-2|TRBV12-3/TRBV12-4|.|.
TGTGCCAGCAGTTTCGGCAGGGACTATGGCTACACCTTC
CASSFGRDYGYTF
>TRBJ1-6|TRBV5-1|TRBD1|.
TGCGCCAGCAGCTTGGTTCAGGGGGCGGTTTCACCCCTCCACTTT
CASSLVQGAVSPLHF
>TRBJ2-7|TRBV12-5|TRBD1|.
TGTGCTAGTGGTTTAGGGACAGGGGCCTACGAGCAGTACTTC
CASGLGTGAYEQYF
>TRBJ1-2|TRBV7-8|TRBD1|.
TGTGCCAGCAGCTTATTTGGGACAGGGGACCTCTATGGCTACACCTTC
CASSLFGTGDLYGYTF
>TRBJ1-6|TRBV9|.|.
TGTGCCAGCAGCGTAGAGCCGGGAATTTCACCCCTCCACTTT
CASSVEPGISPLHF
>TRBJ1-5|TRBV18|.|.
TGTGCCAGCTCAGAAACTACAGGGTTTCAGCCCCAGCATTTT
CASSETTGFQPQHF
>TRBJ1-5|TRBV6-1|.|once
TGTGCCAGCAGTGAAGTCGGCGGGGGTCCTTATCCCCAGCATTTT
CASSEVGGGPYPQHF
>TRBJ1-1|TRBV25-1|.|.
TGTGCCAGCAGTGGCTCAGGGGTAGGTGGCAGGACTGAAGCTTTCTTT
CASSGSGVGGRTEAFF
>TRBJ2-7|TRBV21-1|.|once
TGTGCCAGCAGCAAATCTCGGAGGATCTACGAGCAGTACTTC
CASSKSRRIYEQYF
>TRBJ2-4|TRBV28|TRBD2|.
TGTGCCAGCAGTTTTAGCGGGAGTGGGGCCAAAAACATTCAGTACTTC
CASSFSGSGAKNIQYF
>TRBJ2-7|TRBV3-1/TRBV3-2|.|.
TGTGCCAGCAGCCAAGATCAGGGGACCTACGAGCAGTACTTC
CASSQDQGTYEQYF
>TRBJ2-7|TRBV4-1|.|.
TGCGCCAGCAGCCAAGATAGGAGAGACGAGCAGTACTTC
CASSQDRRDEQYF
>TRBJ2-1|TRBV28|.|.
TGTGCCAGCAGTCGGACTAAATCCAGGCAGTTCTTC
CASSRTKSRQFF
>TRBJ1-1|TRBV5-1|.|.
TGCGCCAGCAGTGCAGCGGTTGGAATAAACACTGAAGCTTTCTTT
CASSAAVGINTEAFF
>TRBJ2-3|TRBV7-3|TRBD2|.
TGTGCCAGCAGCTTAACGCTAGCGGGGGGGCAGGATACGCAGTATTTT
CASSLTLAGGQDTQYF
>TRBJ2-7|TRBV23-1|.|.
TGCGCCAGCAGTCAATCGACCCCGACAGCTGAGCAGTACTTC
CASSQSTPTAEQYF
>TRBJ2-3|TRBV19|TRBD2|few
TGTGCCAGTAAGCGGGAGCTGAGCACAGATACGCAGTATTTT
CASKRELSTDTQYF
>TRBJ1-4|TRBV29-1|.|.
TGCAGCGTTGAGGGCTCAGGGGATGGGGAAAAACTGTTTTTT
CSVEGSGDGEKLFF
>TRBJ1-5|TRBV6-6|.|few
TGTGCCAGCAGTTACACCAACAGGGCCGAACAGCCCCAGCATTTT
CASSYTNRAEQPQHF
>TRBJ2-7|TRBV5-1|TRBD2|.
TGCGCCAGCAGCTTGGAGCGGGGAACCTACGAGCAGTACTTC
CASSLERGTYEQYF
>TRBJ1-1|TRBV5-1|.|.
TGCGCCAGCAGCCAAAGAACAGGGCAAACTGAAGCTTTCTTT
CASSQRTGQTEAFF
>TRBJ1-6|TRBV4-2|.|.
TGTGCCAGCAGCCAAGCATTAGGAGATAATTCACCCCTCCACTTT
CASSQALGDNSPLHF
>TRBJ2-4|TRBV2|TRBD2|.
TGTGCCAGCAGTGGACAGACTAGCGGGTTACTAGCCAAAAACATTCAGTACTTC
CASSGQTSGLLAKNIQYF
>TRBJ2-7|TRBV12-3/TRBV12-4|.|once
TGTGCCAGCAGTGGGTTCGGCCGGGGGGAGCAGTACTTC
CASSGFGRGEQYF
>TRBJ2-7|TRBV11-2|TRBD1|once
TGTGCCAGCAGCTTAGCCCCAGGGGGCACCTACGAGCAGTACTTC
CASSLAPGGTYEQYF
>TRBJ2-1|TRBV4-3|TRBD1|.
TGCGCCAGCAGCCAAGCCCCGACAGGGAACGAGCAGTTCTTC
CASSQAPTGNEQFF
>TRBJ2-7|TRBV25-1|.|.
TGTGCCAGCAGTGCGACAGGTTCGGGCGAGCAGTACTTC
CASSATGSGEQYF
>TRBJ1-1|TRBV29-1|TRBD1|.
TGCAGCGTGAACAGGGGAGGTACTGAAGCTTTCTTT
CSVNRGGTEAFF
>TRBJ1-1|TRBV3-1/TRBV3-2|.|.
TGTGCCAGCAGCCAAGGGAGGGACACTGAAGCTTTCTTT
CASSQGRDTEAFF
>TRBJ2-3|TRBV25-1|.|few
TGTGCCAGAGGGAGCGGGAGCACAGATACGCAGTATTTT
CARGSGSTDTQYF
>TRBJ1-1|TRBV9|TRBD1|.
TGTGCCAGCAGCGTAGTTCCAGGGGGCAACACTGAAGCTTTCTTT
CASSVVPGGNTEAFF
>TRBJ1-1|TRBV30|.|.
TGTGCCTGGAGTGTACTATCGACGTCGGGAGCTTTCTTT
CAWSVLSTSGAFF
>TRBJ1-6|TRBV4-1|.|.
TGCGCCAGCAGCCAAGCTATTGGACTCCTTAGAAGCTCCTATAATTCACCCCTCCACTTT
CASSQAIGLLRSSYNSPLHF
>TRBJ1-2|TRBV20-1|.|.
TGCAGTGCTAGTGGGGGACACACTAACTATGGCTACACCTTC
CSASGGHTNYGYTF
>TRBJ2-4|TRBV6-6|TRBD2|.
TGTGCCAGCAGTTACTTCGCGGGAGGTAACATTCAGTACTTC
CASSYFAGGNIQYF
>TRBJ2-1|TRBV29-1|TRBD1|.
TGCAGCGTTGCTGTGGGGGGGACAGGGAAGGCGAATGAGCAGTTCTTC
CSVAVGGTGKANEQFF
>TRBJ2-7|TRBV19|TRBD1|.
TGTGCCAGTAGAAATCCGGGACAGGGATATTACGAGCAGTACTTC
CASRNPGQGYYEQYF
>TRBJ1-2|TRBV20-1|.|few
TGCAGTGCTAGTCCCGACTACGCGCTTGACACCTTC
CSASPDYALDTF
>TRBJ2-1|TRBV7-3|TRBD2|once
TGTGCCAGCAGCTTACTAGCGGGAGGGGCCAATGAGCAGTTCTTC
CASSLLAGGANEQFF
>TRBJ2-7|TRBV11-3|TRBD1|few
TGTGCCAGCAGCCCTGGACAGGGCTCTGAGGAGCAGTACTTC
CASSPGQGSEEQYF
>TRBJ2-7|TRBV9|TRBD1|.
TGTGCCAGCAGCCTACGACAGGGGGGTCTGGGCGAGCAGTACTTC
CASSLRQGGLGEQYF
>TRBJ2-3|TRBV5-1|TRBD2|.
TGCGCCAGCAGCACTAGCGGGGGGGCCAACACAGATACGCAGTATTTT
CASSTSGGANTDTQYF
>TRBJ1-1|TRBV5-8|.|.
TGTGCCAGCAGGCGACAAGTCAACACTGAAGCTTTCTTT
CASRRQVNTEAFF
>TRBJ1-2|TRBV10-3|.|.
TGTGCCATCAGTGAAACAGACTATGGCTACACCTTC
CAISETDYGYTF
>TRBJ2-7|TRBV19|.|.
TGTGCCAGTAGTATATGGTCCCCAGGGGGGTCCTACGAGCAGTACTTC
CASSIWSPGGSYEQYF
>TRBJ2-3|TRBV7-8|TRBD2|.
TGTGCCAGCAGCTCGACTAGCGGGGTTACCACAGATACGCAGTATTTT
CASSSTSGVTTDTQYF
>TRBJ2-1|TRBV27|TRBD2|once
TGTGCCAGCAGTTTAGGCGGGGGGCCTTACAATGAGCAGTTCTTC
CASSLGGGPYNEQFF
>TRBJ1-2|TRBV18|.|.
TGTGCCAGCTCACCATCAAGCTTCGCCTATGGCTACACCTTC
CASSPSSFAYGYTF